This is a list of T cell receptor beta chains from one sample in a study of T-cell reconstitution after alpha-beta-depleted transplantation in children. TCRdb fed the PCR reads into MiXCR, producing one record per CDR3 protein. Altogether some 590,000 distinct CDR3 sequences are present, roughly a tenth being singletons, with the ten largest covering 4%. Sequences were derived from PBMCs from the stem cell graft donor, sampled from the stem cell graft. These receptors were obtained from a human donor who donated a stem cell graft to a child with acute myeloid leukemia. The CDR3 runs from the conserved cysteine through the conserved F or W. The D gene is left open where the match is weak. Expanded clones get a size class; other rows say once, few or many, or leave the size out.

J gene | V gene | clone size | D gene | CDR3 DNA | CDR3 protein
TRBJ1-1 | TRBV30 | NA | NA | TGTGCCTGGGACAGAGACACTGAAGCTTTCTTT | CAWDRDTEAFF
TRBJ2-6 | TRBV29-1 | many | NA | TGCAGCGTTGCCCACGGCTCTGGGGCCAACGTCCTGACTTTC | CSVAHGSGANVLTF
TRBJ1-5 | TRBV20-1 | NA | NA | TGCAGTGCTAGAGGATTAGCAGGGGAGGTTAGCAATCAGCCCCAGCATTTT | CSARGLAGEVSNQPQHF
TRBJ1-2 | TRBV24-1 | few | NA | TGTGCCACCAGTGATCCCGGGACCCTTGGCTATGGCTACACCTTC | CATSDPGTLGYGYTF
TRBJ1-2 | TRBV7-9 | few | NA | TGTGCCATGGGCCCCCGGGTCGGCTATGGCTACACCTTC | CAMGPRVGYGYTF
TRBJ2-7 | TRBV20-1 | NA | NA | TGCAGTGCTTTTCGGACGGGCACCTACGAGCAGTACTTC | CSAFRTGTYEQYF
TRBJ2-2 | TRBV6-5 | many | TRBD1 | TGTGCCAGCAGTTTCACAGGGGGGACCGGGGAGCTGTTTTTT | CASSFTGGTGELFF
TRBJ1-6 | TRBV15 | few | TRBD1 | TGTGCCACCAGCGGAAACAGGGGGCTTTCACCCCTCCACTTT | CATSGNRGLSPLHF
TRBJ1-6 | TRBV6-6 | few | NA | TGTGCCATCCGGGGGGAGCTAGATAATTCACCCCTCCACTTT | CAIRGELDNSPLHF
TRBJ2-7 | TRBV20-1 | NA | TRBD2 | TGCAGTGCTAGAGAACGACTAGCGGGAGTAAAGGAGGAGCAGTACTTC | CSARERLAGVKEEQYF
TRBJ2-5 | TRBV14 | few | NA | TGTGCCAGCAGCCAAGGACCCGGGTTAGAGGGAGAGACCCAGTACTTC | CASSQGPGLEGETQYF